The source of this TCR beta chain is a study of blood T cells in healthy people across ages. A sample-barcoded 5' primer and a J-beta primer mix were used in a second PCR of roughly 7 to 12 cycles. TCRdb analysed the 5' RACE reads with MiXCR anew, one entry per CDR3 protein. The profile shows fewer than 900,000 distinct CDR3 sequences, 45% to 50% of them singletons. Germline CDR1 reads SGHTA; CDR2 reads FQGTGA. V lost 0 bases to trimming and J lost 12 bases; unmatched junction nucleotides: 9. The CDR3 contains 14 residues. Sequenced input: blood. The receptor comes from a woman aged 60-75 years in good health. This sequence joins TRBV7-3 and TRBJ2-7, with 9 positions matching TRBD2. The CDR3 DNA reads TGTGCCAGCAGCTTAACTAGCGGGAGTGAGACCCTGTACTTC. Protein: CASSLTSGSETLYF.